The 21 T cell receptor beta chains below were found in one sample sequenced in a study of T cells expressing NK-cell markers. From the 5' RACE reads, TCRdb lists one entry per CDR3 protein and no DNA. The listing contains almost 450,000 distinct CDR3 sequences. The sequenced sample consisted of blood T cells: a sorted CD56 or NKG2C T cell subset, CD4+ or CD8+ T cells, or bulk PBMC T cells (not recorded which). The receptors were gathered from a woman aged 18-69 years in good health.

This sequence joins TRBV10-3 and TRBJ2-1; TCRdb calls TRBD2, which cannot be checked without DNA. The germline V gene has CDR1 ENHRY and CDR2 SYGVKD. This CDR3 has 17 amino acids. Here the CDR3 reads CAISDPPLAGGGNEQFF.

V gene TRBV4-3 combines with J gene TRBJ2-3; the TCRdb D gene call, TRBD2, has no DNA to confirm it. CDR1 is LGHNA, CDR2 YSLEER, per germline. CDR3 length equals 18 residues. The CDR3: CASSQDRLAGPLRDTQYF.

V usage is TRBV4-3 and J usage is TRBJ2-3; absent DNA, TCRdb's TRBD2 call cannot be checked. CDR1 and CDR2 (germline): LGHNA, YSLEER. This CDR3 spans 19 amino acids. CDR3 residues: CASSRRWGDTSKRADTQYF.

This chain links TRBV5-4 with TRBJ2-3; TCRdb selects TRBD2, and the lack of DNA leaves this call unchecked. The germline gives CDR1 SGHNT, CDR2 YYREEE (reference sequence). The length of the CDR3 is 16 residues. The CDR3 region is CASSLRPSGMTDTQYF.

The chain carries TRBV20-1 and TRBJ2-7; TCRdb proposes TRBD1, but this gene call is untestable without DNA. The CDR3 loop spans 12 amino acids. The germline gives CDR1 DFQATT, CDR2 SNEGSKA (reference sequence). CDR3: CSARPPGDEQYF.

The rearrangement joins TRBV7-6 to TRBJ2-2; absent DNA, TCRdb's TRBD1 call cannot be checked. CDR3 length equals 13 residues. The germline V gene has CDR1 SGHVS and CDR2 FNYEAQ. This CDR3 is CASSSGPAGELFF.

This CDR3 reads CASSLSGTGGYGYTF. The J gene is TRBJ1-2, the V gene TRBV4-3; there is no DNA to check the TCRdb D call of TRBD1. Germline V gene lookup returns CDR1 LGHNA and CDR2 YSLEER. The CDR3 loop spans 15 amino acids.

This chain links TRBV20-1 with TRBJ2-5; TCRdb gives TRBD1 as the D gene, but with no DNA this cannot be confirmed. The germline V gene has CDR1 DFQATT and CDR2 SNEGSKA (reference sequence). The CDR3 has 13 residues. CDR3 sequence: CSATTGNQETQYF.

CDR3 loop: CAWRHPVSGNTIYF. This chain connects TRBV30 to TRBJ1-3; TCRdb selects TRBD1, and the lack of DNA leaves this call unchecked. This CDR3 spans 14 amino acids. CDR1 is GTSNPN, CDR2 SVGIG, per germline (reference sequence). Supplemented by reference TRBV30 and TRBJ1-3, the full variable domain reads SQTIHQWPATLVQPVGSPLSLECTVEGTSNPNLYWYRQAAGRGLQLLFYSVGIGQISSEVPQNLSASRPQDRQFILSSKKLLLSDSGFYLCAWRHPVSGNTIYFGEGSWLTVV.

The J gene is TRBJ2-3, the V gene TRBV28; TCRdb designates TRBD2, a call that cannot be tested without DNA. Germline V gene sequence: CDR1 MDHEN, CDR2 SYDVKM. The CDR3 has 16 amino acids. Here the CDR3 reads CASSSTSGPRALGQYF. Combining the CDR3 with reference TRBV28 and TRBJ2-3 gives the whole variable domain DVKVTQSSRYLVKRTGEKVFLECVQDMDHENMFWYRQDPGLGLRLIYFSYDVKMKEKGDIPEGYSVSREKKERFSLILESASTNQTSMYLCASSSTSGPRALGQYFGPGTRLTVL.

The genes are TRBV15 and TRBJ1-1; TCRdb indicates TRBD1, and absent DNA this call remains unverified. The CDR3 spans 15 residues. Germline V CDR1 and CDR2: LNHNV, YYDKDF (reference sequence). The chain's CDR3 is CATSRGYGGNTEAFF.

V and J are TRBV12-3 or TRBV12-4 and TRBJ2-3; lacking DNA, the TRBD2 call made by TCRdb goes unchecked. The CDR3 totals 14 residues. The CDR3 loop reads CASSSGRAADTQYF.

J is TRBJ1-5 and V is TRBV9; TCRdb's assignment of TRBD1 cannot be checked, as there is no DNA. The CDR3 has 15 residues. Germline V gives CDR1 SGDLS, CDR2 YYNGEE. The CDR3 here is CASSGTGALNQPQHF.

The rearrangement uses TRBV12-3 or TRBV12-4 and TRBJ1-1. The CDR3 spans 12 residues. CDR3 sequence: CASNLLGTEAFF.

The chain couples TRBV5-4 to TRBJ2-5; the TCRdb call, TRBD1, lacks DNA for checking. From germline, CDR1 is SGHNT and CDR2 YYREEE (reference sequence). This CDR3 has 17 residues. The CDR3 region is CASSRGAGTGGEETQYF.

CDR3 sequence reads: CASIAFRAGRGGELFF. The chain carries TRBV27 and TRBJ2-2; TCRdb names TRBD1, which stays unverified in the absence of DNA. Germline CDR1 and CDR2: MNHEY and SMNVEV (reference sequence). The CDR3 sequence is 16 residues long.

This chain connects TRBV2 to TRBJ1-5; TCRdb indicates TRBD1, and absent DNA this call remains unverified. Germline loops: CDR1 SNHLY, CDR2 FYNNEI. CDR3 length equals 15 residues. The CDR3 sequence is CASSGQTGVRQPQHF.

The J gene is TRBJ2-3, the V gene TRBV29-1; TCRdb's D call of TRBD1 is untestable without DNA. The germline V gene has CDR1 SQVTM and CDR2 ANQGSEA. The CDR3 is made up of 15 amino acids. This CDR3 is CSVVQNVHPLDTQYF.

The gene calls are TRBV28 and TRBJ2-7; with no DNA, the TCRdb D assignment of TRBD1 cannot be verified. Germline CDR1 MDHEN, CDR2 SYDVKM. The CDR3 has 15 residues. CDR3 amino acids: CASSLGGTGGDEQYF. Together with reference TRBV28 and TRBJ2-7, the CDR3 gives the full variable domain: DVKVTQSSRYLVKRTGEKVFLECVQDMDHENMFWYRQDPGLGLRLIYFSYDVKMKEKGDIPEGYSVSREKKERFSLILESASTNQTSMYLCASSLGGTGGDEQYFGPGTRLTVT.

This chain joins TRBV7-3 and TRBJ2-3; TCRdb's D call of TRBD1 is untestable without DNA. CDR1 and CDR2 from the germline V gene are SGHTA and FQGTGA. The CDR3 consists of 15 residues. The CDR3 spells CASSSTGSEADTQYF.

The CDR3 reads CASSYAYPGTGTGWGSNEKLFF. The rearrangement joins TRBV6-2 or TRBV6-3 to TRBJ1-4; there is no DNA to check the TCRdb D call of TRBD1. The germline gives CDR1 MNHEY, CDR2 SVGEGT. The CDR3 length is 22 residues.